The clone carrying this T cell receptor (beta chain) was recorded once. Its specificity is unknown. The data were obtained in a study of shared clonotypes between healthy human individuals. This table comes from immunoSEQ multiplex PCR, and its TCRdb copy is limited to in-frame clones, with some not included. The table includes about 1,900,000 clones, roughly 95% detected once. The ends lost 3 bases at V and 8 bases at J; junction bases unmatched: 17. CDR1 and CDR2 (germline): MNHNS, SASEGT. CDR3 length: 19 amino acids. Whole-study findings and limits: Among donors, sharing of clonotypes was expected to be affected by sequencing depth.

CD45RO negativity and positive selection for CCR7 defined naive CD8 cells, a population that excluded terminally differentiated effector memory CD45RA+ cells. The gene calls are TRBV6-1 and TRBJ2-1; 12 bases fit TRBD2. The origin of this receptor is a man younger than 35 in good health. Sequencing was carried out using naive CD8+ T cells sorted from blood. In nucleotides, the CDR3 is TGTGCCAGCAGTGAGCTTACTACGACTAGCGGGAGTCCCTCGGATGAGCAGTTCTTC. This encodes CASSELTTTSGSPSDEQFF.